The 18 T cell receptor beta chains given below trace back to one sample, sequenced in a study of blood T cells in healthy people across ages. For the second PCR, which ran for roughly 7 to 11 cycles, a sample-barcoded 5' primer and a J-beta primer mix were used. TCRdb reanalysed the 5' RACE reads using MiXCR and keeps one entry per CDR3 protein. The sample records over 1,500,000 distinct CDR3 sequences, roughly 50% being singletons. Specimen: blood. These receptors were taken from a woman aged 40 to 49 in good health.

The gene calls are TRBV11-3 and TRBJ2-3; D could derive from TRBD1 or TRBD2 (6 bases each). V lost 0 bases, J lost 3 bases, and 13 bases lay in between. The germline V gene has CDR1 SGHNT and CDR2 YENEEA. This CDR3 is built from 16 residues. CDR3 coding DNA: TGTGCCAGCAGCTTAGATATCGGGGGCATAACAGATACGCAGTATTTT. Translating gives CASSLDIGGITDTQYF. The variable domain in full, with the rest retrieved from reference TRBV11-3 and TRBJ2-3, is EAGVVQSPRYKIIEKKQPVAFWCNPISGHNTLYWYLQNLGQGPELLIRYENEEAVDDSQLPKDRFSAERLKGVDSTLKIQPAELGDSAVYLCASSLDIGGITDTQYFGPGTRLTVL.

For this clonotype: Germline and junction disagree at one end, which may indicate a read error. The CDR3 spells CASSDSTGSQQFF. The CDR3 bases are TGTGCCAGCAGTGACTCGACAGGATCTCAGCAGTTCTTC. This chain connects TRBV6-5 to TRBJ2-1; a possible D gene is TRBD1 (6 bases). CDR1 MNHEY and CDR2 SVGAGI come from the germline V gene. The CDR3 is 13 residues long.

The CDR3: CASRNRGDGPDTQYF. In DNA form, the CDR3 reads TGTGCCAGCAGGAACAGGGGCGACGGTCCAGATACGCAGTATTTT. The genes are TRBV6-2 or TRBV6-3 and TRBJ2-3; 7 positions match TRBD1. J gave up 4 bases and V 6 bases, and 10 bases lay outside the gene matches. The CDR3 length is 15 residues. Germline V gene data show CDR1 as MNHEY and CDR2 as SVGEGT.

This clonotype was counted once. The V gene is TRBV28, the J gene TRBJ2-7, with TRBD1 matching 7 bases. Germline loops: CDR1 MDHEN, CDR2 SYDVKM. This CDR3 is 16 amino acids long. V lost 5 bases, J lost 3 bases, and 13 bases stayed unmatched. CDR3 residues: CASSTSQGSGYYEQYF. The CDR3, as DNA: TGTGCCAGCAGTACCTCACAGGGGTCCGGCTACTACGAGCAGTACTTC.

This clonotype was observed a handful of times. This chain uses TRBV28 with TRBJ2-7; no reliable D call. Deletions cut 3 bases from V and 1 base from J, with 7 bases between. The CDR3 spans 13 residues. Germline V gene lookup returns CDR1 MDHEN and CDR2 SYDVKM. CDR3: CASSFNPSYEQYF. Here the CDR3 DNA reads TGTGCCAGCAGTTTTAACCCATCCTACGAGCAGTACTTC.

The J gene is TRBJ2-7, the V gene TRBV5-1; TRBD2 is a possible D gene (7 bases). Germline CDR1 and CDR2: SGHRS and YFSETQ. Trimming took 2 bases from V and 1 from J, leaving 28 bases between them. The CDR3 contains 20 residues. The CDR3 protein is CASSFMLGTTGSILSYEQYF. The DNA of the CDR3 is TGCGCCAGCAGCTTTATGCTTGGGACTACAGGGTCGATCCTATCCTACGAGCAGTACTTC. Drawing the rest from reference TRBV5-1 and TRBJ2-7, the complete variable domain is KAGVTQTPRYLIKTRGQQVTLSCSPISGHRSVSWYQQTPGQGLQFLFEYFSETQRNKGNFPGRFSGRQFSNSRSEMNVSTLELGDSALYLCASSFMLGTTGSILSYEQYFGPGTRLTVT.

The chain combines TRBV20-1 with TRBJ2-1, with a weak D call TRBD1 (6 bases). This CDR3 has 11 residues. Germline loops: CDR1 DFQATT, CDR2 SNEGSKA (reference sequence). V shed 4 bases and J shed 10 bases, with 11 bases lying between them. CDR3 nucleotide sequence: TGCAGTGCTACGGAGCAGGGGGAGCAGTTCTTC. It yields the protein CSATEQGEQFF.

This clonotype was seen a single time. V and J are TRBV7-9 and TRBJ2-5; TRBD1 agrees at 8 bases. V shed 5 bases and J 4 bases; nucleotides not matched to a gene: 12. CDR1 and CDR2 (germline): SEHNR, FQNEAQ (reference sequence). This CDR3 comprises 16 residues. For the CDR3, the DNA is TGTGCCAGCAGCGGGGACAGGATGGTAGATGGAGAGACCCAGTACTTC. Translating it yields CASSGDRMVDGETQYF.

The chain uses TRBV9 and TRBJ2-5, with 8 bases identical to TRBD2. The CDR3 runs 15 residues. Germline loops: CDR1 SGDLS, CDR2 YYNGEE. Trimming at V came to 2 bases and at J to 2 bases, leaving 5 bases not matched to a gene. The CDR3, as DNA: TGTGCCAGCAGCGTGGGGGTAGCGGGGCAAGAGACCCAGTACTTC. Translated, it gives CASSVGVAGQETQYF.

The chain recombines TRBV27 with TRBJ1-2, with D perhaps matching TRBD1 (5 bases). The CDR3 loop spans 14 amino acids. Trimming stripped 4 bases from V and 3 bases from J, with 12 bases between. Germline V lookup: CDR1 MNHEY, CDR2 SMNVEV (reference sequence). CDR3 sequence: CASSSRQSHYGYTF. DNA for the CDR3: TGTGCCAGCAGTTCGAGACAGTCTCACTATGGCTACACCTTC.

The rearrangement links TRBV20-1 to TRBJ1-2, with a possible D match to TRBD1 (5 bases). This CDR3 comprises 14 residues. Per the germline V gene, CDR1 is DFQATT and CDR2 is SNEGSKA (reference sequence). V dropped 5 bases and J dropped 5 bases, with 18 bases sitting between them. CDR3 nucleotides: TGCAGTGCTGACGTTACCGGGACGGGATATGGCTACACCTTC. Protein: CSADVTGTGYGYTF.

This rearrangement joins TRBV28 to TRBJ1-2, with 9 nucleotides matching TRBD1. V lost 6 bases to trimming and J lost 8 bases; unmatched junction nucleotides: 7. The CDR3 runs to 13 residues. Germline lookup yields CDR1 MDHEN and CDR2 SYDVKM. DNA for the CDR3: TGTGCCAGCAGGGACGGACAGGGGCAGGGCTACACCTTC. It codes for CASRDGQGQGYTF.

The V gene is TRBV21-1, the J gene TRBJ2-7; the table gives TRBD1 as D, unverified against the DNA. TRBV21-1 is a listed pseudogene. The CDR3 is 18 amino acids. CDR3 in DNA: TGTGCCAGCAGCCCATGGTTGGGGGGACAGGGCAGCTCCTACGAGCAGTACTTC. Translating it yields CASSPWLGGQGSSYEQYF.

The chain combines TRBV10-3 with TRBJ1-5; tentatively, D is TRBD1 (5 bases). The germline V gene has CDR1 ENHRY and CDR2 SYGVKD. The length of the CDR3 is 14 residues. Trimming took off 3 bases at V and 3 bases at J, with 9 bases between the two ends. The CDR3 bases are TGTGCCATCAGTGATGGAGGGGACAATCAGCCCCAGCATTTT. As protein: CAISDGGDNQPQHF.

This clonotype was counted between two and nine times. The chain joins TRBV7-2 to TRBJ2-1; the D is unclear. The V and J ends lost 1 base and 0 bases respectively, with 13 bases between them. Germline V lookup: CDR1 SGHTA, CDR2 FQGNSA. This CDR3 contains 17 residues. In nucleotides, the CDR3 is TGTGCCAGCAGCTTAGATTTGGCCCGTAGCTCCTACAATGAGCAGTTCTTC. Residues: CASSLDLARSSYNEQFF.

This clonotype has at least ten counts. The V call is TRBV29-1, the J call TRBJ2-5, with 7 bases matching TRBD2. J gave up 5 bases and V 2 bases, and 5 bases lay outside the gene matches. From germline, CDR1 is SQVTM and CDR2 ANQGSEA. This CDR3 region has 13 residues. CDR3 sequence reads: CSVEWGGLETQYF. The CDR3 nucleotides are TGCAGCGTTGAATGGGGGGGGTTGGAGACCCAGTACTTC.

The rearrangement joins TRBV4-2 to TRBJ2-1; D perhaps matches TRBD2 (5 bases). This CDR3 is built from 16 residues. Trimming left V 0 bases short and J 0 bases short, with 9 bases between. Germline lookup yields CDR1 LGHNA and CDR2 YNFKEQ. The CDR3 DNA reads as TGTGCCAGCAGCCAAGAGGGCGGGCGCTCCTACAATGAGCAGTTCTTC. Encoded protein: CASSQEGGRSYNEQFF.

V is TRBV7-2 and J is TRBJ2-7; D is perhaps TRBD2 (7 bases). Germline CDR1 SGHTA, CDR2 FQGNSA. CDR3 length: 15 residues. Trimming removed 1 base from V and 4 bases from J, with 14 bases in between. In DNA form, the CDR3 reads TGTGCCAGCAGCTTAGTGTCGGCGGGGGCGTACGAGCAGTACTTC. It codes for CASSLVSAGAYEQYF. Full variable domain (outside the CDR3, taken from reference TRBV7-2 and TRBJ2-7): GAGVSQSPSNKVTEKGKDVELRCDPISGHTALYWYRQSLGQGLEFLIYFQGNSAPDKSGLPSDRFSAERTGGSVSTLTIQRTQQEDSAVYLCASSLVSAGAYEQYFGPGTRLTVT.